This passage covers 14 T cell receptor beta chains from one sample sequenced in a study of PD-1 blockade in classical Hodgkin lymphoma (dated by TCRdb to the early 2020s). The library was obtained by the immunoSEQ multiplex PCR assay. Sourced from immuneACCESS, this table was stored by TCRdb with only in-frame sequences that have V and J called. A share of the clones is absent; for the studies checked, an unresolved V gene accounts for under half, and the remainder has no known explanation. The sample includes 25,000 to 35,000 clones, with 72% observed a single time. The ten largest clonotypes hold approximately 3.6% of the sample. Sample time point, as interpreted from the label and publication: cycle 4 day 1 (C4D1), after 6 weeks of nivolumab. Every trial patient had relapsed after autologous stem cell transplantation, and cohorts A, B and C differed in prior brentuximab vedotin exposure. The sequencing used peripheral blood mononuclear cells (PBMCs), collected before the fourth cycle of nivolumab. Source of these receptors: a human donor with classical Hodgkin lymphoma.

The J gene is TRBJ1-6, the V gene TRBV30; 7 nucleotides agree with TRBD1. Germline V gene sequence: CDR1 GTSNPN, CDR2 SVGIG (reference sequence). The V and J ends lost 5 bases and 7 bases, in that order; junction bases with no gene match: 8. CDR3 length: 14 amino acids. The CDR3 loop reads CAWATGRGNSPLHF. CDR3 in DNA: TGTGCCTGGGCGACAGGGAGAGGGAATTCACCCCTCCACTTT.

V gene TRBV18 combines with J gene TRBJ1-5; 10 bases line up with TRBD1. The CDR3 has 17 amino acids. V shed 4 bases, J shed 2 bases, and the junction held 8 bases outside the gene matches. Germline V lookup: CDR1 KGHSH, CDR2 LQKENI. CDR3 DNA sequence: TGTGCCAGCTCACTCGGGACAGGGGCCGGTGGCAATCAGCCCCAGCATTTT. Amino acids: CASSLGTGAGGNQPQHF.

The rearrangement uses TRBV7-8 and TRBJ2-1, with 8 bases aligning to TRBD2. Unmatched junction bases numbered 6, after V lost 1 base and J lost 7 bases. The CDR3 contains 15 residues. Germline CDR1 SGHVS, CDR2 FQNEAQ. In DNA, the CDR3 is TGTGCCAGCAGCTTAGGGGGGACTAGTATGAATGAGCAGTTCTTC. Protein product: CASSLGGTSMNEQFF.

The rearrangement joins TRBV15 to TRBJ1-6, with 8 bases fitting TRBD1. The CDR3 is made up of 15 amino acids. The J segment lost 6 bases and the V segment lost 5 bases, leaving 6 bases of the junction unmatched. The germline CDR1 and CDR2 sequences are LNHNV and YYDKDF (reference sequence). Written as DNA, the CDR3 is TGTGCCACCAGCGGAAGGACAGGGTCTAATTCACCCCTCCACTTT. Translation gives CATSGRTGSNSPLHF.

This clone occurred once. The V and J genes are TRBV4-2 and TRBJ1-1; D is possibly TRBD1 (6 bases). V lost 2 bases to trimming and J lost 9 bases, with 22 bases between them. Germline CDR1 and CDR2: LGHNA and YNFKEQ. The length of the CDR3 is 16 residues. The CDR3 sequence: CASSQWGLGGPQKAFF. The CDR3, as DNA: TGTGCCAGCAGCCAATGGGGGCTTGGCGGGCCTCAAAAAGCTTTCTTT.

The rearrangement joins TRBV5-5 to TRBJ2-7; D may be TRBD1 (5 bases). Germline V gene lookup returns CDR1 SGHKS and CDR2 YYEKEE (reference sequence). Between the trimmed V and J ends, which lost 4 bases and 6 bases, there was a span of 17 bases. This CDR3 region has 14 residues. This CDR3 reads CASSDRWGGGEQYF. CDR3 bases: TGTGCCAGCAGCGATCGGTGGGGCGGCGGCGAGCAGTACTTC.

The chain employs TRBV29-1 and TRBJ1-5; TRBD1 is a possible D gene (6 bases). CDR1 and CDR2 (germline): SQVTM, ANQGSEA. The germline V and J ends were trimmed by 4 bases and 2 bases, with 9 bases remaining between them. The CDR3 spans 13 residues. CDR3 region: CSVAYRGNQPQHF. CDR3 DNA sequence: TGCAGCGTTGCCTACAGGGGCAATCAGCCCCAGCATTTT.

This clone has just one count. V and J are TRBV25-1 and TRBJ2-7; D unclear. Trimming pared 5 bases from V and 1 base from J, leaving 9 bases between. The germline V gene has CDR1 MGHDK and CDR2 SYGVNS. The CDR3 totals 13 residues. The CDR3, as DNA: TGTGCCAGCAGTCAGGTCGGGTCCTACGAGCAGTACTTC. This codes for CASSQVGSYEQYF.

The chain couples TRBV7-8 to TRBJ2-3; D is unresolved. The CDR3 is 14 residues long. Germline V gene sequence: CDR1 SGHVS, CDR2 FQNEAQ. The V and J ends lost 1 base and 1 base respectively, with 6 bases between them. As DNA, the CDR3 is TGTGCCAGCAGCTTAGGGTACGGCACAGATACGCAGTATTTT. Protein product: CASSLGYGTDTQYF. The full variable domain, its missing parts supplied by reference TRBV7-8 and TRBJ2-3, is GAGVSQSPRYKVAKRGQDVALRCDPISGHVSLFWYQQALGQGPEFLTYFQNEAQLDKSGLPSDRFFAERPEGSVSTLKIQRTQQEDSAVYLCASSLGYGTDTQYFGPGTRLTVL.

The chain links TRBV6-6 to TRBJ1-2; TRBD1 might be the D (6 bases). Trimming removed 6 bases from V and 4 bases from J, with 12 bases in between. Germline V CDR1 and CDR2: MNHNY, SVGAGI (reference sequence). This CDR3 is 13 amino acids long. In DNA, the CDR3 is TGTGCCAGCAGCTACGGACAGATCTATGGCTACACCTTC. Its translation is CASSYGQIYGYTF.

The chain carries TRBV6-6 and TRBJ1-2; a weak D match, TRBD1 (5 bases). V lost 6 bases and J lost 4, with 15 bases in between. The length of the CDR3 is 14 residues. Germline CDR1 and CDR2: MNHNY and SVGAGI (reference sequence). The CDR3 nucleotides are TGTGCCAGCAGGGCCAGGGTACAGAGCTATGGCTACACCTTC. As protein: CASRARVQSYGYTF.

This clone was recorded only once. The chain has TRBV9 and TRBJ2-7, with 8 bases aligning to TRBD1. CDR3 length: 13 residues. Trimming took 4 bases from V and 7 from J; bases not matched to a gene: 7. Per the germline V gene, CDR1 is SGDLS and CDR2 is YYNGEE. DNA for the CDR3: TGTGCCAGCAGCTATACAGGGGGACGGGAGCAGTACTTC. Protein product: CASSYTGGREQYF. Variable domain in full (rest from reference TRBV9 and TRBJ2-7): DSGVTQTPKHLITATGQRVTLRCSPRSGDLSVYWYQQSLDQGLQFLIQYYNGEERAKGNILERFSAQQFPDLHSELNLSSLELGDSALYFCASSYTGGREQYFGPGTRLTVT.

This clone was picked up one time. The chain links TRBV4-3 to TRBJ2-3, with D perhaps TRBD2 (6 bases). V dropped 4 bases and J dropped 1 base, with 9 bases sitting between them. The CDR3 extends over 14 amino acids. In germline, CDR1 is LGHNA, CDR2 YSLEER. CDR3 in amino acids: CASSRREGTDTQYF. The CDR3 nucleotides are TGCGCCAGCAGCCGAAGGGAGGGCACAGATACGCAGTATTTT.

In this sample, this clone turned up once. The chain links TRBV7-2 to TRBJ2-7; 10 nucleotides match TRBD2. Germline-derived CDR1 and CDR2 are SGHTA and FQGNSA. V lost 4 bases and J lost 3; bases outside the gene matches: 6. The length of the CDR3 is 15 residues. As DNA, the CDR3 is TGTGCCAGCAGCTCAAGCGGGGGGGCCGGCTACGAGCAGTACTTC. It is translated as CASSSSGGAGYEQYF.